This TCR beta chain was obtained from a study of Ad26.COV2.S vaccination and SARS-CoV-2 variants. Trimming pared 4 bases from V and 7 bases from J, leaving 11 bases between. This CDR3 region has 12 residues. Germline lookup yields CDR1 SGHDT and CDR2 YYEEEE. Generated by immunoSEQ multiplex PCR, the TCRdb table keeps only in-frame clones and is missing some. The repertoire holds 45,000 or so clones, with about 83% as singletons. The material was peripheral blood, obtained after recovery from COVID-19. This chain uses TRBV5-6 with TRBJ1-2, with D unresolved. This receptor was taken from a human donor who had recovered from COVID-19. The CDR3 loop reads CASSRGGIGYTF. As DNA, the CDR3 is TGTGCCAGCAGCCGAGGAGGGATTGGCTACACCTTC.